This T cell receptor beta chain originates from a study of shared clonotypes between healthy human individuals. Turning to the study itself: Researchers drew samples from a couple of women and a few men aged 18 to 49.

CDR1 is MNHEY and CDR2 is SMNVEV in the germline V gene (reference sequence). CDR3 length: 15 residues. V gave up 6 bases and J gave up 5 bases, with 17 bases separating them. This clone was recorded once. Per the authors' pipeline: ImmunoSEQ sequences covered only the junction and lacked quality scores; filtering therefore differed. The protocol was immunoSEQ multiplex PCR, while the TCRdb copy is restricted to in-frame clones and leaves out a portion. D and trimming were read from the DNA, whereas the V and J calls and clone size are those reported in that table. The sample carries about 680,000 clones, roughly nine tenths recorded once. As defined, naive CD8 cells were CD45RO-negative and positively selected for CCR7, with terminally differentiated effector memory CD45RA+ cells excluded.

V is TRBV27 and J is TRBJ2-1; D gene ambiguous. The clonotype originates from a man aged 30 to 39 in good health. The sample consisted of naive CD8+ T cells sorted from blood. Here the CDR3 reads CASSKGGYTNNEQFF. DNA of the CDR3: TGTGCCAGCAGCAAGGGCGGCTATACAAACAATGAGCAGTTCTTC.